The rows below give T cell receptor beta chains drawn from one sample of a study of cytomegalovirus exposure and HLA in healthy donors. Sequencing used immunoSEQ multiplex PCR; TCRdb keeps in-frame clones, though not all of them. The top ten hold about 3% of the sample, which has over 100,000 clones, around 80% seen once. The sample was PBMCs. These TCRs come from a woman under 30 in good health and CMV-seropositive. The CDR3 runs from the conserved cysteine through the conserved F or W. D genes are given only for firm matches.

j_call v_call d_call cdr3_aa
TRBJ2-3 TRBV29-1 TRBD2 CSVVERDTDTQYF
TRBJ2-2 TRBV18 - CASSSLSDPGELFF
TRBJ2-4 TRBV6-5 TRBD1 CASSSPGQGDIQYF
TRBJ2-3 TRBV12-1 - CASSRRTTSGTDTQYF
TRBJ2-7 TRBV6-1 - CASSIRRDYEQYF
TRBJ2-7 TRBV19 TRBD1 CASSVRIGTVQNEQYF
TRBJ2-7 TRBV7-9 - CSSSRTTAGTGLSYEQYF
TRBJ1-2 TRBV6-1 TRBD1 CAGWTGFYGYTF
TRBJ2-7 TRBV4-1 - CASSQSGYEQYF
TRBJ2-7 TRBV29-1 TRBD1 CSVGEGGEYEQYF
TRBJ1-5 TRBV19 TRBD1 CASSIRGQGVRDNQPQHF
TRBJ2-1 TRBV7-6 TRBD2 CASSLGRLAGVDKQFF
TRBJ2-2 TRBV5-5 - CASSSGRSRAGELFF